This entry is about one T cell receptor beta chain. Its matching antigen is unknown. This sample is part of a study of cytomegalovirus exposure and HLA in healthy donors. Study as a whole: An earlier analysis found 100 million or so unique TCR beta sequences from around 180 million T cells.

With 60 Vbeta and 13 Jbeta primers, the PCR was carried out. TCRdb keeps only in-frame clones here, not all; method: immunoSEQ multiplex PCR. The sample carries some 120,000 clones, less than 85% recorded once. Study-wide results and caveats: 164 TCR beta chains were listed as cytomegalovirus-associated. Links to common viral pathogens appeared, in a later analysis, for several of the most significant clusters. Immune exposure data for these donors was limited to CMV serostatus.

The sequencing sample was made of PBMCs. This TCR derives from a man aged 30-40 years in good health and CMV-seronegative.

CDR3 sequence (DNA): TGTGCCGGAAATGCTAGCGGGCAGAGCTCCTACGAGCAGTACTTC. Translating gives CAGNASGQSSYEQYF. This chain connects TRBV7-2 to TRBJ2-7, with TRBD2 identical over 8 bases. Germline V gene sequence: CDR1 SGHTA, CDR2 FQGNSA. The CDR3 is 15 residues long. The V gene end was trimmed by 11 bases and the J gene end by 0 bases; junction bases not matched to a gene: 12.